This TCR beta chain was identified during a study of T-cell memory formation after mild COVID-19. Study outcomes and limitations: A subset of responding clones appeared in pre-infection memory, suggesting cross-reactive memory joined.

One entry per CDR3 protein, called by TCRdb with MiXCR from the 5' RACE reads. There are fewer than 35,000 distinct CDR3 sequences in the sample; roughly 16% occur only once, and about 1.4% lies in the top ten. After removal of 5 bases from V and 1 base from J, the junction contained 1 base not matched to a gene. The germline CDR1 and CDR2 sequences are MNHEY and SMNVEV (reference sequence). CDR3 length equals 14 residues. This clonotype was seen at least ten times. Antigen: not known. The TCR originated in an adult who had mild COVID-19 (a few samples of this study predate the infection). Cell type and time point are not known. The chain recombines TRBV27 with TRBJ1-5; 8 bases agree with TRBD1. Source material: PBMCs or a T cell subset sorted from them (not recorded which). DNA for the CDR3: TGTGCCAGCAGTCGACAGGGGAGCAATCAGCCCCAGCATTTT. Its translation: CASSRQGSNQPQHF.